The clone carrying this TCR beta chain was seen a handful of times. Its antigen is not identified. The sample comes from a study of CD8 T cells in ankylosing spondylitis. Study-level points and caveats: Typical of ankylosing spondylitis blood, it appeared, was a TCR beta motif of about eight highly homologous variants. Disease-linked clones bore a CD8+ phenotype, appearing relatively rarely in peripheral blood. Some motif variants had been reported before (in reactive arthritis synovial fluid and blood).

TCRdb reanalysed the 5' RACE reads using MiXCR and keeps one entry per CDR3 protein. The data contain more than 600,000 distinct CDR3 sequences, around 20% of them singletons. The CDR3 has 16 residues. Per the germline V gene, CDR1 is SGHTA and CDR2 is FQGNSA. The V and J ends lost 5 bases and 0 bases, in that order; junction bases with no gene match: 6. The TCR sequence derives from a male donor with ankylosing spondylitis. Material: blood, either unsorted or a sorted T cell fraction (not recorded which). The V and J genes are TRBV7-2 and TRBJ2-1; 8 bases fit TRBD2. CDR3 in DNA: TGTGCCAGCAGCCTTAGCGGGATGAGCTCCTACAATGAGCAGTTCTTC. This gives the protein CASSLSGMSSYNEQFF.